This passage covers 31 T cell receptor beta chains from one sample sequenced in a study of patients and donors after allogeneic stem cell transplantation. TCRdb re-called the RT-PCR reads through MiXCR, storing one row per CDR3 protein. The table has hundreds of thousands of distinct CDR3 sequences, roughly 16% seen once; the top ten hold 7% to 7.5%. The specimen was blood, either unsorted or a sorted T cell fraction (not recorded which). Receptor source: a human donor who was either an allogeneic HSCT recipient or a stem cell or donor lymphocyte infusion donor (not recorded which). It is not recorded whose cells these are; they may come from a transplant donor.

This clonotype showed up many times. The chain employs TRBV5-1 and TRBJ2-7; 7 bases agree with TRBD1. The CDR3 runs 13 residues. Unmatched junction bases numbered 5, after V lost 3 bases and J lost 5 bases. The germline V gene encodes CDR1 SGHRS and CDR2 YFSETQ. CDR3 sequence (DNA): TGCGCCAGCAGCTACGGACAGGACAACGAGCAGTACTTC. Amino acid sequence: CASSYGQDNEQYF.

This clonotype was counted between two and nine times. This chain connects TRBV7-2 to TRBJ1-3; TRBD1 agrees at 10 bases. This CDR3 has 15 amino acids. Germline CDR1 is SGHTA and CDR2 is FQGNSA. Germline trimming cut 5 bases from V and 4 bases from J; bases unmatched to any gene: 5. The CDR3 DNA is TGTGCCAGCAGCGCAGACAGGGGGCAAGGAAACACCATATATTTT. Residues: CASSADRGQGNTIYF.

V is TRBV20-1 and J is TRBJ2-5; D remains ambiguous. Germline V gene data show CDR1 as DFQATT and CDR2 as SNEGSKA (reference sequence). V shed 0 bases and J shed 5 bases, with 7 bases lying between them. The CDR3 length is 12 residues. The CDR3 sequence is CSAREQHETQYF. Here the CDR3 DNA reads TGCAGTGCTAGAGAGCAGCACGAGACCCAGTACTTC.

The chain carries TRBV12-3 or TRBV12-4 and TRBJ1-1; 9 nucleotides agree with TRBD1. V shed 3 bases and J 2 bases; nucleotides not matched to a gene: 4. The CDR3 contains 15 residues. The CDR3 protein is CASSFPDRGNTEAFF. DNA for the CDR3: TGTGCCAGCAGTTTTCCGGACAGGGGTAACACTGAAGCTTTCTTT.

This clonotype was picked up a small number of times. This chain uses TRBV7-8 with TRBJ2-7; either TRBD1 or TRBD2 may fit D (7 bases each). CDR3 length: 14 amino acids. V was shortened by 6 bases and J by 2 bases, with 14 bases between the two germline ends. CDR1 is SGHVS and CDR2 is FQNEAQ in the germline V gene. The CDR3 reads CASSSQGGAYEQYF. In DNA form, the CDR3 reads TGTGCCAGCAGTTCCCAGGGGGGGGCCTACGAGCAGTACTTC.

V and J are TRBV20-1 and TRBJ2-3; 7 bases are shared with TRBD2. The CDR3 consists of 15 residues. Losses at the gene ends were 6 bases for V and 2 bases for J; bases not matched to a gene: 11. Looked up from germline, CDR1 is DFQATT and CDR2 is SNEGSKA (reference sequence). As DNA, the CDR3 is TGCAGTGCCAGGGCCTCTAGCGGATACACAGATACGCAGTATTTT. Protein product: CSARASSGYTDTQYF.

This clonotype was counted between two and nine times. V is TRBV7-2 and J is TRBJ1-6, with D unclear. CDR3 length: 11 amino acids. V was shortened by 5 bases and J by 15 bases, with 11 bases between the two germline ends. Germline lookup yields CDR1 SGHTA and CDR2 FQGNSA. The CDR3 bases are TGTGCCAGCAGCCCCGGAGGAGTCCTCCACTTT. This encodes CASSPGGVLHF.

Worth noting for this clonotype: The CDR3 does not close with the conserved phenylalanine or tryptophan, likely indicating a read error. The rearrangement uses TRBV7-2 and TRBJ2-1; the D gene is possibly TRBD2 (6 bases). Looked up from germline, CDR1 is SGHTA and CDR2 is FQGNSA. The CDR3 has 15 residues. V shed 1 base and J shed 1 base, with 8 bases lying between them. CDR3 sequence: CASSLGGESYNEQFL. CDR3 nucleotide sequence: TGTGCCAGCAGCTTAGGGGGGGAGTCCTACAATGAGCAGTTCCTC.

The chain links TRBV15 to TRBJ1-5; D remains ambiguous. Per the germline V gene, CDR1 is LNHNV and CDR2 is YYDKDF (reference sequence). V was trimmed by 0 bases and J by 4 bases, leaving 13 bases between them. The CDR3 runs to 16 residues. The CDR3 nucleotides are TGTGCCACCAGCAGAGATAGGAGGGAGGTGAATCAGCCCCAGCATTTT. As protein: CATSRDRREVNQPQHF.

This sequence joins TRBV6-1 and TRBJ1-5; 7 nucleotides align to TRBD1. The CDR3 totals 16 residues. CDR1 is MNHNS, CDR2 SASEGT, per germline. The V segment lost 6 bases and the J segment 7 bases; nucleotides outside the gene matches: 15. The CDR3 coding sequence is TGTGCCAGCAGCCCCCGATACCCAGGGGGACGCCAGCCCCAGCATTTT. Its translation is CASSPRYPGGRQPQHF.

The V gene is TRBV10-3, the J gene TRBJ2-3; the D gene is possibly TRBD1 (7 bases). Trimming left V 11 bases short and J 1 base short, with 16 bases between. The length of the CDR3 is 14 residues. The germline V gene has CDR1 ENHRY and CDR2 SYGVKD. This chain's CDR3 is CAARGGGGTDTQYF. CDR3 in DNA: TGTGCCGCCCGAGGGGGCGGGGGCACAGATACGCAGTATTTT.

V is TRBV5-1 and J is TRBJ2-1; D is undetermined. V was pared by 2 bases and J by 2 bases, with 17 bases between. Germline CDR1 reads SGHRS; CDR2 reads YFSETQ. The CDR3 has 17 residues. The CDR3 sequence is CASSFGFGWVAYNEQFF. Here the CDR3 DNA reads TGCGCCAGCAGCTTTGGCTTCGGGTGGGTGGCCTACAATGAGCAGTTCTTC.

This chain uses TRBV9 with TRBJ2-2; no clear D. V lost 0 bases and J lost 7, with 10 bases in between. Germline CDR1 SGDLS, CDR2 YYNGEE. The CDR3 is 14 amino acids. The CDR3 sequence is CASSVGRRVGELFF. CDR3 bases: TGTGCCAGCAGCGTAGGTAGGAGAGTCGGGGAGCTGTTTTTT.

V usage is TRBV2 and J usage is TRBJ2-2; TRBD1 aligns across 8 bases. V dropped 8 bases and J dropped 6; count of bases not matched to a gene: 5. The germline CDR1 and CDR2 sequences are SNHLY and FYNNEI. This CDR3 contains 13 residues. In DNA form, the CDR3 reads TGTGCCAGCCTCAGGGGGCGCGCCGGGGAGCTGTTTTTT. Amino acid sequence: CASLRGRAGELFF.

The rearrangement joins TRBV7-2 to TRBJ1-2; D perhaps matches TRBD1 (5 bases). V lost 5 bases, J lost 3 bases, and 10 bases lay in between. Germline-derived CDR1 and CDR2 are SGHTA and FQGNSA. The CDR3 has 13 amino acids. CDR3 nucleotides: TGTGCCAGCAGCCGACAGTCTCACTATGGCTACACCTTC. Residues: CASSRQSHYGYTF.

The chain joins TRBV6-6 to TRBJ1-1; tentatively, D is TRBD1 (5 bases). The V end lost 4 bases, the J end lost 8 bases, and 11 bases lay between the germline ends. This CDR3 spans 12 amino acids. CDR1 MNHNY and CDR2 SVGAGI come from the germline V gene (reference sequence). The CDR3 spells CASSSPTEEAFF. CDR3 in DNA: TGTGCCAGCAGTTCCCCGACAGAAGAAGCTTTCTTT.

This clonotype was picked up many times. The rearrangement uses TRBV4-2 and TRBJ1-1; D is unclear. This CDR3 has 13 residues. Trimming shortened V by 3 bases and J by 1 base, and 6 bases separated the two germline ends. Germline CDR1 and CDR2: LGHNA and YNFKEQ. The chain's CDR3 is CASSHGGNTEAFF. In DNA form, the CDR3 reads TGTGCCAGCAGCCACGGCGGGAACACTGAAGCTTTCTTT.

In regard to this clonotype: Relative to the germline gene, one junction end is altered; a read error may explain this. V gene TRBV6-2 or TRBV6-3 combines with J gene TRBJ2-3; the match to TRBD2 covers 8 bases. This CDR3 region has 13 residues. CDR1 is MNHEY, CDR2 SVGEGT, per germline. CDR3 sequence: CASSLLGLDSQYF. The CDR3 DNA is TGTGCCAGCAGCCTACTGGGACTAGATTCGCAGTATTTT.

The chain joins TRBV4-1 to TRBJ1-4; D might be TRBD1 (5 bases). CDR1 MGHRA and CDR2 YSYEKL come from the germline V gene. Trimming left V 6 bases short and J 6 bases short, with 14 bases between. The CDR3 is 14 residues long. DNA for the CDR3: TGCGCCAGCAGTAGGGGTTTTAGGGATGAAAAACTGTTTTTT. This gives the protein CASSRGFRDEKLFF.

This clonotype was observed many times. This rearrangement joins TRBV24-1 to TRBJ2-1, with 8 bases lining up with TRBD2. Germline CDR1 is KGHDR and CDR2 is SFDVKD. Germline trimming cut 3 bases from V and 15 bases from J; bases unmatched to any gene: 9. The CDR3 is 13 amino acids. CDR3 DNA sequence: TGTGCCACCAGTGATCCCCTGGGACTAGTTCTGTTCTTC. Its protein product is CATSDPLGLVLFF.

The chain combines TRBV30 with TRBJ1-5; D is unresolved. This CDR3 spans 14 amino acids. Germline V gene lookup returns CDR1 GTSNPN and CDR2 SVGIG (reference sequence). With 3 bases removed from V and 5 bases from J, the gap between germline ends came to 14 bases. CDR3 region: CAWSISRIHQPQHF. CDR3 coding DNA: TGTGCCTGGAGCATATCGAGGATCCATCAGCCCCAGCATTTT.

The chain links TRBV20-1 to TRBJ1-2; D unresolved. The CDR3 is 13 residues long. V was shortened by 1 base and J by 2 bases, with 8 bases between the two germline ends. The V gene's germline CDR1 is DFQATT and CDR2 SNEGSKA (reference sequence). CDR3 coding DNA: TGCAGTGCTAGAGGGCCGGAAAACTATGGCTACACCTTC. Protein sequence: CSARGPENYGYTF.

This clonotype has just a few counts. This chain uses TRBV7-3 with TRBJ2-1; 8 nucleotides agree with TRBD1. The CDR3 loop spans 13 amino acids. Per germline, CDR1 SGHTA and CDR2 FQGTGA. The trim removed 5 bases at V and 10 bases at J, leaving 7 bases unmatched. Here the CDR3 DNA reads TGTGCCAGCAGCAGGACAGGGACATGGGAGCAGTTCTTC. This gives the protein CASSRTGTWEQFF.

The sample holds a few counts of this clonotype. The chain couples TRBV12-3 or TRBV12-4 to TRBJ1-5, with 8 bases aligning to TRBD1. V dropped 4 bases and J dropped 6; count of bases not matched to a gene: 8. The CDR3 is 15 amino acids. CDR3 in DNA: TGTGCCAGCAGTTCCGGACAGGGTTTGAGTCAGCCCCAGCATTTT. Translation gives CASSSGQGLSQPQHF.

This clonotype has just a few counts. The chain is built from TRBV6-1 and TRBJ2-5; 7 bases match TRBD2. V dropped 8 bases and J dropped 5; count of bases not matched to a gene: 11. Germline CDR1 and CDR2: MNHNS and SASEGT. The CDR3 is 14 residues long. DNA of the CDR3: TGTGCCAGCGGGGGGATGGGAGGGCTGGAGACCCAGTACTTC. Translation gives CASGGMGGLETQYF.

A few counts support this clonotype. J is TRBJ2-3 and V is TRBV12-3 or TRBV12-4; D ambiguous. V lost 1 base, J lost 6 bases, and 11 bases lay in between. The CDR3 has 14 amino acids. CDR3 nucleotide sequence: TGTGCCAGCAGTTTAGGGGAAACTTTGGATACGCAGTATTTT. Its protein product is CASSLGETLDTQYF.

J is TRBJ2-1 and V is TRBV4-1, with TRBD2 identical over 11 bases. Germline V gene sequence: CDR1 MGHRA, CDR2 YSYEKL. The V segment lost 4 bases and the J segment 4 bases; nucleotides outside the gene matches: 6. This CDR3 is 16 amino acids long. The chain's CDR3 is CASSLLLAGGYNEQFF. CDR3 in DNA: TGCGCCAGCAGCCTGTTATTAGCGGGGGGGTACAATGAGCAGTTCTTC.

This chain links TRBV7-8 with TRBJ2-7, with D perhaps matching TRBD1 (7 bases). The CDR3 runs to 13 residues. Germline CDR1 SGHVS, CDR2 FQNEAQ. Trimming removed 5 bases from V and 5 bases from J, with 13 bases in between. In DNA form, the CDR3 reads TGTGCCAGCAGCGCCGGAGGGGGCCACGAGCAGTACTTC. It encodes CASSAGGGHEQYF.

The chain recombines TRBV2 with TRBJ2-2; a weak D match, TRBD2 (6 bases). This CDR3 contains 15 residues. V lost 7 bases and J lost 0, with 12 bases in between. Per the germline V gene, CDR1 is SNHLY and CDR2 is FYNNEI. The CDR3 sequence: CASKMGLPNTGELFF. CDR3 DNA: TGTGCCAGCAAAATGGGACTGCCGAACACCGGGGAGCTGTTTTTT.

This clonotype has just a few counts. The rearrangement links TRBV6-4 to TRBJ2-2, with D perhaps TRBD1 (6 bases). There are 14 residues in the CDR3. Looked up from germline, CDR1 is MRHNA and CDR2 is SNTAGT. V gave up 8 bases and J gave up 6 bases, with 16 bases separating them. The CDR3 protein is CASPPGKGAGELFF. In DNA form, the CDR3 reads TGTGCCAGCCCCCCGGGCAAGGGGGCCGGGGAGCTGTTTTTT.

This clonotype was detected ten times or more. The chain couples TRBV4-1 to TRBJ2-4, with D possibly being TRBD1 (5 bases). The V end was cut by 1 base, the J end by 8 bases, with 9 bases between. The germline CDR1 and CDR2 sequences are MGHRA and YSYEKL. This CDR3 spans 13 amino acids. The CDR3 region has the DNA TGCGCCAGCAGCCAAGCTGGACACGACATTCAGTACTTC. This encodes CASSQAGHDIQYF.